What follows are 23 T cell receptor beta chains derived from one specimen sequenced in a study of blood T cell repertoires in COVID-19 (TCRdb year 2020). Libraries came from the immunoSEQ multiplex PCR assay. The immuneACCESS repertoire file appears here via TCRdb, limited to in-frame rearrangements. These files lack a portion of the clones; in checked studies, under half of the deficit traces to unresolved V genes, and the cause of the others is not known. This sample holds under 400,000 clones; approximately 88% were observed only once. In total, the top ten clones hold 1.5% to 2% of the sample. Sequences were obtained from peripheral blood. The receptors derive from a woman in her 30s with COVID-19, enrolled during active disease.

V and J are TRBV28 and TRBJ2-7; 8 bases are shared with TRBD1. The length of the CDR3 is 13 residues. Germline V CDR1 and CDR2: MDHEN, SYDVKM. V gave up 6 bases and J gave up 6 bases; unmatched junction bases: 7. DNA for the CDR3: TGTGCCAGCAGGTCGGACAGGGTTCGCGAGCAGTACTTC. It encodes CASRSDRVREQYF. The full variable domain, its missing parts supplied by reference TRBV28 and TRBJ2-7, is DVKVTQSSRYLVKRTGEKVFLECVQDMDHENMFWYRQDPGLGLRLIYFSYDVKMKEKGDIPEGYSVSREKKERFSLILESASTNQTSMYLCASRSDRVREQYFGPGTRLTVT.

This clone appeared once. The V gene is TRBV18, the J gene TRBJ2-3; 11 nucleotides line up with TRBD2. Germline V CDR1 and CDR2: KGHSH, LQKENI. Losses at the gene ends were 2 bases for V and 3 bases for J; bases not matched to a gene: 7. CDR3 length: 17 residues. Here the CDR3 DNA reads TGTGCCAGCTCACCATTTGCTAGCGGGGGGACGACAGATACGCAGTATTTT. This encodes CASSPFASGGTTDTQYF.

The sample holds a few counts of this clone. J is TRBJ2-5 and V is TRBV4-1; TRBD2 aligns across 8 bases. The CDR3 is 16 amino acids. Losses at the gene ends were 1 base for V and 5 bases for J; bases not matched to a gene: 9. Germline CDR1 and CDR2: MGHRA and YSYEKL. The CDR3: CASSQVQAGGGETQYF. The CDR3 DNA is TGCGCCAGCAGCCAAGTTCAGGCGGGGGGCGGTGAGACCCAGTACTTC.

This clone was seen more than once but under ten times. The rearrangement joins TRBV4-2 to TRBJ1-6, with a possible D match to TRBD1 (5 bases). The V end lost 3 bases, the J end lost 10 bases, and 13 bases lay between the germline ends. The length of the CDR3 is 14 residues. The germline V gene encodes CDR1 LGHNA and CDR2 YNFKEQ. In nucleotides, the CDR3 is TGTGCCAGCAGCCAGGCCAGGGTGGGCTCACCCCTCCACTTT. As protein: CASSQARVGSPLHF.

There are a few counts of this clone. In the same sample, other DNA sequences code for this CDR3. CDR3 amino acids: CASSPRQGDTEAFF. DNA for the CDR3: TGTGCCAGCTCACCACGGCAGGGTGACACTGAAGCTTTCTTT. The genes are TRBV18 and TRBJ1-1, with D possibly TRBD1 on 5 matching bases. This CDR3 contains 14 residues. The V and J ends lost 1 base and 3 bases respectively, with 9 bases between them. Germline V gene sequence: CDR1 KGHSH, CDR2 LQKENI.

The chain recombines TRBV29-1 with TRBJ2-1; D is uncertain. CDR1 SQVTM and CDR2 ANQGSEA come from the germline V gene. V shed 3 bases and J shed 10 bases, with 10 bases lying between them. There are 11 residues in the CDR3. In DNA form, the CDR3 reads TGCAGCGTTGAGTCGGGTTTGGAGCAGTTCTTC. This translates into CSVESGLEQFF.

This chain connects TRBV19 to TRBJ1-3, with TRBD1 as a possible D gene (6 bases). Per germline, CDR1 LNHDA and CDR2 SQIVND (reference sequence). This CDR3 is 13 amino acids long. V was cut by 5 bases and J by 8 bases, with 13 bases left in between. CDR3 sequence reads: CASSAGVLDTIYF. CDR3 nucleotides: TGTGCCAGTAGTGCAGGGGTCCTAGACACCATATATTTT.

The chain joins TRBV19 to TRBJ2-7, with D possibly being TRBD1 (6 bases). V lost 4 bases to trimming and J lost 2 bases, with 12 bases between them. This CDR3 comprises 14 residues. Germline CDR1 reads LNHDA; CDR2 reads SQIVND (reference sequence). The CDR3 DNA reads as TGTGCCAGTAGTACAACAGGGTTCCCCTACGAGCAGTACTTC. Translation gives CASSTTGFPYEQYF.

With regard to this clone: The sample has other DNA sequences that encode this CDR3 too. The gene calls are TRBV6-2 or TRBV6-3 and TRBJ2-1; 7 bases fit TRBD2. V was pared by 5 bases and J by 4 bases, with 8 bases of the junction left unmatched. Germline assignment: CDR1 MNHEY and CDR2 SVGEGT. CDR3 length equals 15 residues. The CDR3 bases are TGTGCCAGCAGTCTCCGGGACTACCCTTACAATGAGCAGTTCTTC. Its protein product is CASSLRDYPYNEQFF.

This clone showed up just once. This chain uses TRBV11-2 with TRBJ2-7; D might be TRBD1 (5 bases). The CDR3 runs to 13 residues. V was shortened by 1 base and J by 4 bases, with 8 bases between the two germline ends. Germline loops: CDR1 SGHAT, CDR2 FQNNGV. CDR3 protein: CASSLGQLYEQYV. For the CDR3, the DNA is TGTGCCAGCAGCTTAGGACAGCTATACGAGCAGTACGTC.

CDR3 nucleotide sequence: TGCGCCAGCAGCTGGAGACAGGTAAACACTGAAGCTTTCTTT. It encodes CASSWRQVNTEAFF. The rearrangement joins TRBV4-1 to TRBJ1-1; D may be TRBD1 (6 bases). CDR1 is MGHRA, CDR2 YSYEKL, per germline. The CDR3 extends over 14 amino acids. V was trimmed by 5 bases and J by 2 bases, leaving 12 bases between them.

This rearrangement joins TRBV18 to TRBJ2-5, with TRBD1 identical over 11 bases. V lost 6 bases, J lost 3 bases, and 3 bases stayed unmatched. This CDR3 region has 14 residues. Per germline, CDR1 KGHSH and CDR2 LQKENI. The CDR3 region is CASSPGQGEETQYF. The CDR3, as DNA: TGTGCCAGCTCGCCGGGACAGGGGGAAGAGACCCAGTACTTC.

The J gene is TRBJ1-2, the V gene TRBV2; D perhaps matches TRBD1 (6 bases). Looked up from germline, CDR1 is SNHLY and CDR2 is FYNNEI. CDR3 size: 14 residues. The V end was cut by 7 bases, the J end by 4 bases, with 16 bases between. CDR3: CASTADRSPYGYTF. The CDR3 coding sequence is TGTGCCAGCACCGCGGACAGAAGTCCCTATGGCTACACCTTC.

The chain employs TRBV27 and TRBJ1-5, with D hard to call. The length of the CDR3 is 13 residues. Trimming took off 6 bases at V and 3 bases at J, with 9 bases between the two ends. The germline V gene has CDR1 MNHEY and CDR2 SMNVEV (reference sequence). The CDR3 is CASRQLINQPQHF. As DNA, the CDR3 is TGTGCCAGCAGACAGCTTATCAATCAGCCCCAGCATTTT.

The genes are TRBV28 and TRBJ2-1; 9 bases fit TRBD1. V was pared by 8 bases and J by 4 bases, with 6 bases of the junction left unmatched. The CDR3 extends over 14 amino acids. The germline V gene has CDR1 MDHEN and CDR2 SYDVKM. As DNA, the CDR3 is TGTGCCAGCCGATATGGGACAGGGTACAATGAGCAGTTCTTC. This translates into CASRYGTGYNEQFF. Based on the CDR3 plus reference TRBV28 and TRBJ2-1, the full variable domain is DVKVTQSSRYLVKRTGEKVFLECVQDMDHENMFWYRQDPGLGLRLIYFSYDVKMKEKGDIPEGYSVSREKKERFSLILESASTNQTSMYLCASRYGTGYNEQFFGPGTRLTVL.

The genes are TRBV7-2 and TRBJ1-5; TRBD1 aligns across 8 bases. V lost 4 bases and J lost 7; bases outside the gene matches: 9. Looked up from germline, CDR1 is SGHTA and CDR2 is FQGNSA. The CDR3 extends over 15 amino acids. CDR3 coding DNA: TGTGCCAGCAGCTCAAGAGGACAGGGCGCCCAGCCCCAGCATTTT. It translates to CASSSRGQGAQPQHF.

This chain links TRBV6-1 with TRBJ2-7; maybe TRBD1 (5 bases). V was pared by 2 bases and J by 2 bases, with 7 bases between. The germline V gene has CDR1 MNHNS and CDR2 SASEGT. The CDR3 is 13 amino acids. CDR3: CASSETGTYEQYV. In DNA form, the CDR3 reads TGTGCCAGCAGTGAAACAGGAACCTACGAGCAGTACGTC.

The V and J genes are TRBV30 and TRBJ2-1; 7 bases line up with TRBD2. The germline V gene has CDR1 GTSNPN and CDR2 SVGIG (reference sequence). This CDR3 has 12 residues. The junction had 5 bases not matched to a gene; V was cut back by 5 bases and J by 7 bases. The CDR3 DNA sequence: TGTGCCTGGGACAAGGGAGGGAATGAGCAGTTCTTC. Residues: CAWDKGGNEQFF.

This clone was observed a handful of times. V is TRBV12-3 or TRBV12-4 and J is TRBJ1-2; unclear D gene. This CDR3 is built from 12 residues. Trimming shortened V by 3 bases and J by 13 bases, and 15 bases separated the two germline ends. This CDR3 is CASSFIRERPTF. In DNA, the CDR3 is TGTGCCAGCAGTTTCATAAGGGAGCGTCCCACCTTC.

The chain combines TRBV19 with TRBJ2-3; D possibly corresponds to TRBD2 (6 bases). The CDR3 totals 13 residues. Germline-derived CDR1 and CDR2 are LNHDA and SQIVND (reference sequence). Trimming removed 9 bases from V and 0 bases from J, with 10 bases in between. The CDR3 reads CASRGESTDTQYF. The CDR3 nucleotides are TGTGCCAGCCGCGGGGAGAGCACAGATACGCAGTATTTT.

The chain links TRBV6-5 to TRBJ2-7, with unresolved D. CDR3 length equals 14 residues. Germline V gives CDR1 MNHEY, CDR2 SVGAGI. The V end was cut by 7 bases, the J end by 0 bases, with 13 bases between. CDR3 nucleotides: TGTGCCAGCAAGGCTGTACAGAGCTCCTACGAGCAGTACGTC. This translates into CASKAVQSSYEQYV.

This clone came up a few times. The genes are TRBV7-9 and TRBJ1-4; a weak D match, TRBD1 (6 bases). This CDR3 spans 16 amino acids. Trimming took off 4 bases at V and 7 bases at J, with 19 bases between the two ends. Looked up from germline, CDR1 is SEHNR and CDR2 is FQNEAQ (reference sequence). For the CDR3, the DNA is TGTGCCAGCAGCTCGAGACCGCAGGGGAAAGGTGAAAAACTGTTTTTT. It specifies CASSSRPQGKGEKLFF.

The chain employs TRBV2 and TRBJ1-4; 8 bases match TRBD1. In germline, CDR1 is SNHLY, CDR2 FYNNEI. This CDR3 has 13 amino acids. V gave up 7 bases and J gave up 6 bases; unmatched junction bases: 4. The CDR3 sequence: CASIRGRDEKLFF. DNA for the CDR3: TGTGCCAGCATCAGGGGGCGGGATGAAAAACTGTTTTTT.